The subject of this entry is one TCR beta chain. This clone's antigen is unknown. Nothing much larger sits one base from this clone, and base qualities are not available. Based on the germline V gene, the CDR1 and CDR2 sequences are MGHRA and YSYEKL. Measured from the cysteine to the phenylalanine, the CDR3 is 13 residues long. Only the CDR3 part of the read is kept: 39 bases, read in frame from the first base. V was cut back by 4 bases and J by 8 bases, leaving a gap of 14 bases between them. The source of the sample is a study of T cell changes during pregnancy in multiple sclerosis (dated by TCRdb to between 2018 and 2021). A note on the overall study: The study examined how the T cell repertoire changed over the course of pregnancy in women with multiple sclerosis.

Libraries were built with the immunoSEQ multiplex PCR assay. The source is immuneACCESS, and TCRdb retained only in-frame sequences with V and J called. Part of the clones is not carried over; for the studies checked, unresolved V genes explain less than half of this, and the remainder is unexplained. The sample records roughly 60,000 clones, more than 90% of which are singletons. Approximately 1.5% of the sample is in the top ten clones. This receptor chain uses TRBV4-1 and TRBJ1-2, with TRBD1 as a weak D call on 6 bases. The TCR sequence derives from a female donor with multiple sclerosis, enrolled in a pregnancy study. The sequenced sample was peripheral blood, obtained in the second trimester of pregnancy. The nucleotides are TGCGCCAGCAGCCTGACAGGTCTCCCCGGCTACACCTTC. This translates into CASSLTGLPGYTF.